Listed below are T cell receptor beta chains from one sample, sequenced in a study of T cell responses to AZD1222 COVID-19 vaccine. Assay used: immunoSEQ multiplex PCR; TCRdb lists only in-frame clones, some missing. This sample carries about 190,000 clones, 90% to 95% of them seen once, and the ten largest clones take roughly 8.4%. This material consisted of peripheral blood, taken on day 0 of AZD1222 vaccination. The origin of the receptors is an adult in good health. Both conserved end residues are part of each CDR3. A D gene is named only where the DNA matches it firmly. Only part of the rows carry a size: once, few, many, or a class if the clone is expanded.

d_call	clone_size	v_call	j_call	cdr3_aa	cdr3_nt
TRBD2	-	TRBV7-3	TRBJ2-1	CASSFGRSSYNEQFF	TGTGCCAGCAGCTTCGGGAGGAGCTCCTACAATGAGCAGTTCTTC
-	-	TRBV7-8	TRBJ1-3	CASSQVATGTPGNTIYF	TGTGCCAGCAGCCAAGTTGCTACCGGGACCCCAGGAAACACCATATATTTT
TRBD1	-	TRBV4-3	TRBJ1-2	CASSGRDRVYYGYTF	TGCGCCAGCAGCGGCCGGGACAGGGTGTACTATGGCTACACCTTC
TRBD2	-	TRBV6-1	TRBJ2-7	CASSVRLAGGLGEQYF	TGTGCCAGCAGTGTTCGACTAGCGGGAGGATTGGGCGAGCAGTACTTC
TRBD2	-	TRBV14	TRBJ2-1	CASRATGTSGRHHEQFF	TGTGCCAGCAGGGCGACTGGGACTAGCGGGAGACACCATGAGCAGTTCTTC
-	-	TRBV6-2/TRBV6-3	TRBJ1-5	CASSYRQVNQPQHF	TGTGCCAGCAGTTACCGGCAGGTCAATCAGCCCCAGCATTTT
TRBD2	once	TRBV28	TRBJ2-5	CASSWVLAGRETQYF	TGTGCCAGCAGTTGGGTCCTAGCGGGAAGGGAGACCCAGTACTTC
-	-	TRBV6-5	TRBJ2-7	CASSYRGVGYEQYF	TGTGCCAGCAGTTACAGAGGGGTGGGCTACGAGCAGTACTTC
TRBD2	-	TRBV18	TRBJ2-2	CASSPRVAGLGGELFF	TGTGCCAGCTCACCACGGGTAGCGGGACTCGGCGGGGAGCTGTTTTTT
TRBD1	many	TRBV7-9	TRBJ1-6	CASSSGTGMRSPLHF	TGTGCCAGCAGCTCCGGGACAGGGATGAGGTCACCCCTCCACTTT
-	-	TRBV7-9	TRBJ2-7	CASSLAQIYEQYF	TGTGCCAGCAGCTTAGCACAGATTTACGAGCAGTACTTC
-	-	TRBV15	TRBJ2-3	CATSRGGIGTDTQYF	TGTGCCACCAGCAGAGGAGGGATTGGCACAGATACGCAGTATTTT
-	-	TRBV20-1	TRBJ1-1	CSARDLGVAFF	TGCAGTGCTAGAGATTTGGGGGTAGCTTTCTTT
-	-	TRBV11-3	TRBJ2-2	CASSLVPGSVLHTEELFF	TGTGCCAGCAGCTTAGTCCCCGGGTCAGTCCTCCATACCGAGGAGCTGTTTTTT
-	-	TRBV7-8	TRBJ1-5	CASSPSGGNQPQHF	TGTGCCAGCAGCCCCAGTGGGGGGAACCAGCCCCAGCATTTT
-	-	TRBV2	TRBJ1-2	CASRDSYGYTF	TGTGCCAGCAGGGACAGCTATGGCTACACCTTC
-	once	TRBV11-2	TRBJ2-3	CASSLLVGRERGTQYF	TGTGCCAGCAGCTTACTGGTCGGCAGGGAAAGGGGTACGCAGTATTTT
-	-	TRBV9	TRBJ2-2	CASSTVPLDTGELFF	TGTGCCAGCAGCACGGTCCCCTTGGACACCGGGGAGCTGTTTTTT
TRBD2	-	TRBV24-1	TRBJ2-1	CATSDPSGSGSYNEQFF	TGTGCCACCAGTGATCCTAGCGGGAGTGGTTCCTACAATGAGCAGTTCTTC
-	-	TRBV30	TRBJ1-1	CAWRRAPGTEAFF	TGTGCCTGGAGACGGGCGCCGGGAACTGAAGCTTTCTTT
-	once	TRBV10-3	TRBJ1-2	CAIRGGGDANYGYTF	TGTGCCATCCGGGGAGGGGGGGACGCGAACTATGGCTACACCTTC
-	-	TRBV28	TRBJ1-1	CASSSSLNTEAFF	TGTGCCAGCAGTTCAAGCCTGAACACTGAAGCTTTCTTT
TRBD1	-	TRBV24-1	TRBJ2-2	CATRGDRGTGELFF	TGTGCCACCAGGGGGGACAGGGGGACCGGGGAGCTGTTTTTT
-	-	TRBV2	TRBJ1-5	CASSDSPRDQPQHF	TGTGCCAGCAGTGACAGCCCCCGGGATCAGCCCCAGCATTTT
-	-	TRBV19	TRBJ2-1	CASSIRPDSGSYNEQFF	TGTGCCAGTAGTATTAGGCCGGATAGCGGATCGTACAATGAGCAGTTCTTC
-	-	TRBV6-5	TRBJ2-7	CASTKGSYEQYF	TGTGCCAGCACAAAGGGCTCCTACGAGCAGTACTTC
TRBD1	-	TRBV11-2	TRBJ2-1	CASSRPGQGSDEQFF	TGTGCCAGCAGTCGTCCGGGACAGGGTAGCGATGAGCAGTTCTTC
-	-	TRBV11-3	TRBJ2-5	CASSLDGETQYF	TGTGCCAGCAGCTTAGATGGGGAGACCCAGTACTTC
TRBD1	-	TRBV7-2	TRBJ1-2	CASSLADRGPIGGYTF	TGTGCCAGCAGCTTAGCGGACAGGGGGCCGATCGGTGGCTACACCTTC
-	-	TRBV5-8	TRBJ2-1	CASSFLPAGTLTTDNEQFF	TGTGCCAGCAGCTTTCTCCCGGCGGGAACTCTCACCACCGACAATGAGCAGTTCTTC
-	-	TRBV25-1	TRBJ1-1	CASSEYLGETEAFF	TGTGCCAGCAGTGAATATCTCGGGGAAACTGAAGCTTTCTTT
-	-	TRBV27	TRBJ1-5	CASSFQAPSSNQPQHF	TGTGCCAGCAGTTTCCAGGCCCCCTCGAGCAATCAGCCCCAGCATTTT
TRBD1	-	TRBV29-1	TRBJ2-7	CSVVTWTGVGEQYF	TGCAGCGTCGTAACTTGGACAGGGGTCGGCGAGCAGTACTTC
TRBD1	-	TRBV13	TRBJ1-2	CASSAWDSNYGYTF	TGTGCCAGCAGCGCCTGGGACAGCAACTATGGCTACACCTTC
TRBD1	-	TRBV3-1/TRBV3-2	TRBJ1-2	CASRDRGLSYGYTF	TGTGCCAGCAGAGACAGGGGGCTTAGCTATGGCTACACCTTC
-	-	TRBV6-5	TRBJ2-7	CASTYDRGDEQYF	TGTGCCAGCACCTACGACAGAGGGGACGAGCAGTACTTC
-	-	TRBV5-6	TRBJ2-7	CASSLTGSYEQYF	TGTGCCAGCAGCTTGACCGGCTCCTACGAGCAGTACTTC
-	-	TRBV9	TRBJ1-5	CASSVDGGYQPQHF	TGTGCCAGCAGCGTAGATGGGGGGTATCAGCCCCAGCATTTT
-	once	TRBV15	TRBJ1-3	CATSRDWDTLSGNTIYF	TGTGCCACCAGCAGAGATTGGGACACCTTATCTGGAAACACCATATATTTT
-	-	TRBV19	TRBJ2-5	CASSIEGGRGETQYF	TGTGCCAGTAGTATAGAGGGGGGGCGCGGGGAGACCCAGTACTTC
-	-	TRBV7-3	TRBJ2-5	CASSLGPQGWGQETQYF	TGTGCCAGCAGCTTAGGACCTCAGGGGTGGGGCCAAGAGACCCAGTACTTC
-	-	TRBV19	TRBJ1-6	CASTLQAQRNSPLHF	TGTGCCAGTACCCTACAGGCCCAGAGAAATTCACCCCTCCACTTT
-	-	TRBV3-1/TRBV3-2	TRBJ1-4	CASSQERAGRRNEKLFF	TGTGCCAGCAGCCAAGAAAGGGCGGGCAGGCGGAATGAAAAACTGTTTTTT
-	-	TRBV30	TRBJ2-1	CAWSVQSNNEQFF	TGTGCCTGGAGTGTACAAAGCAACAATGAGCAGTTCTTC
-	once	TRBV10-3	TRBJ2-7	CAIRLDSYEQYF	TGTGCCATCAGACTTGACTCCTACGAGCAGTACTTC
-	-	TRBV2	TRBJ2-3	CASSELQGSTDTQYF	TGTGCCAGCAGTGAGCTTCAAGGGAGCACAGATACGCAGTATTTT
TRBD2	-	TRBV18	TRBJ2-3	CASSPLSGSGPDTQYF	TGTGCCAGCTCACCGTTAAGCGGGAGCGGGCCAGATACGCAGTATTTT
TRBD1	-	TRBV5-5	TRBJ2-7	CASSWDRAAYEQYF	TGTGCCAGCAGCTGGGACAGGGCCGCCTACGAGCAGTACTTC
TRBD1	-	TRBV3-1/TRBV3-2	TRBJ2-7	CASRDTGVLSSYEQYF	TGTGCCAGCAGGGATACAGGGGTGTTGAGCTCCTACGAGCAGTACTTC
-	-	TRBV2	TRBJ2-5	CASSEALQETQYF	TGTGCCAGCAGTGAAGCGCTCCAAGAGACCCAGTACTTC
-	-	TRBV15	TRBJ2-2	CATSSHGSDGELFF	TGTGCCACCAGCAGCCACGGAAGTGACGGGGAGCTGTTTTTT
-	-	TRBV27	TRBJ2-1	CASRPRGDWSYNEQFF	TGTGCCAGCAGACCAAGGGGGGATTGGTCCTACAATGAGCAGTTCTTC
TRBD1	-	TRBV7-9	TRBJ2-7	CARGTGDYEQYF	TGTGCCAGGGGGACAGGGGACTACGAGCAGTACTTC
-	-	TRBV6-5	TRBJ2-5	CASSYSRARETQYF	TGTGCCAGCAGTTACTCTCGGGCCAGGGAGACCCAGTACTTC
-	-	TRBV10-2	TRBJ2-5	CASSGFPQGPRETQYF	TGCGCCAGCAGTGGGTTCCCACAGGGTCCTCGAGAGACCCAGTACTTC
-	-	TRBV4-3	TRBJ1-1	CASSQDQGSNTEAFF	TGCGCCAGCAGCCAAGATCAAGGCTCGAACACTGAAGCTTTCTTT
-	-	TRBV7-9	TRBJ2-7	CASSLASGIWGQYF	TGTGCCAGCAGCTTAGCGTCCGGGATCTGGGGGCAGTACTTC
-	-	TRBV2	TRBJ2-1	CASSRRNEQFF	TGTGCCAGCAGTAGGCGCAATGAGCAGTTCTTC
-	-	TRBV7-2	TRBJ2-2	CASSLVFMTGELFF	TGTGCCAGCAGCTTAGTATTCATGACCGGGGAGCTGTTTTTT